This TCR beta chain was sequenced during a study of shared clonotypes between healthy human individuals. Clones were sequenced by immunoSEQ multiplex PCR, and TCRdb holds only the in-frame ones, with some missing. This table has 550,000 to 850,000 clones, about 74% appearing once. Trimming stripped 4 bases from V and 1 base from J, with 12 bases between. This CDR3 region has 15 residues. Germline CDR1 is SGHRS and CDR2 is YFSETQ. Turning to this clone: The antigen remains undetermined. The sample has other DNA sequences that encode this CDR3 too.

Findings and caveats of the study: The diversity represented, both genetic and in exposure history, was limited by few donors. Naive CD4 clonotypes overlapped across a few donors at roughly 5.1%. Incomplete sequencing of sorted subsets was indicated by rarefaction despite large depth.

Every contributor of samples was a Caucasian grown-up residing in Nashville, Tennessee. Sequenced input: memory CD4+ T cells sorted from blood. Subset in this sample: CD45RA-negative fraction. This clonotype originated in a woman in her thirties in good health. V and J are TRBV5-1 and TRBJ2-1, with D perhaps matching TRBD2 (6 bases). Here the CDR3 DNA reads TGCGCCAGCAGCGCAAGCAGCGGGTCCTACAATGAGCAGTTCTTC. The encoded protein is CASSASSGSYNEQFF.